These T cell receptor beta chains were read from a single sample in a study of shared clonotypes between healthy human individuals. The protocol was immunoSEQ multiplex PCR, while the TCRdb copy is restricted to in-frame clones and leaves out a portion. The sample gives roughly 2.5 million clones, 85% to 95% of which show up once; roughly 0.15% is in the top ten. The sequenced sample was naive CD4+ T cells sorted from blood. The receptors stem from a man between 18 and 35 years old in good health. Both conserved end residues are part of each CDR3. Each record gives: clone size, J gene, D gene, V gene, CDR3 protein, CDR3 DNA. A D gene is named only where the DNA matches it firmly. The size of a clone is reported for some rows only, either as once, few or many, or as a class for expanded clones.

clone_size: NA
j_call: TRBJ1-1
d_call: NA
v_call: TRBV6-5
cdr3_aa: CASRKNTEAFF
cdr3_nt: TGTGCCAGCAGAAAGAACACTGAAGCTTTCTTT

clone_size: NA
j_call: TRBJ2-7
d_call: TRBD1
v_call: TRBV23-1
cdr3_aa: CASSPGTGYLGEQYF
cdr3_nt: TGCGCCAGCAGTCCCGGGACAGGGTACCTAGGCGAGCAGTACTTC

clone_size: NA
j_call: TRBJ1-5
d_call: TRBD1
v_call: TRBV4-1
cdr3_aa: CASSHPGQGANQPQHF
cdr3_nt: TGCGCCAGCAGCCACCCCGGACAGGGGGCAAATCAGCCCCAGCATTTT

clone_size: NA
j_call: TRBJ2-5
d_call: TRBD2
v_call: TRBV27
cdr3_aa: CASMDRLAGQKTQYF
cdr3_nt: TGTGCCAGCATGGATAGACTAGCGGGACAGAAGACCCAGTACTTC

clone_size: NA
j_call: TRBJ2-1
d_call: TRBD2
v_call: TRBV11-2
cdr3_aa: CASSFSGGTYNEQFF
cdr3_nt: TGTGCCAGCAGCTTCTCGGGGGGAACTTACAATGAGCAGTTCTTC

clone_size: NA
j_call: TRBJ2-7
d_call: NA
v_call: TRBV7-8
cdr3_aa: CASSFPFSIEQYF
cdr3_nt: TGTGCCAGCAGCTTTCCTTTTTCCATCGAGCAGTACTTC

clone_size: once
j_call: TRBJ1-5
d_call: NA
v_call: TRBV19
cdr3_aa: CASSIVNQPQHF
cdr3_nt: TGTGCCAGTAGTATAGTCAATCAGCCCCAGCATTTT

clone_size: NA
j_call: TRBJ2-7
d_call: NA
v_call: TRBV11-2
cdr3_aa: CASSSGTFGSHEQYF
cdr3_nt: TGTGCCAGCAGTTCCGGGACGTTCGGTTCCCACGAGCAGTACTTC

clone_size: NA
j_call: TRBJ1-6
d_call: NA
v_call: TRBV6-1
cdr3_aa: CASSDGNSPLHF
cdr3_nt: TGTGCCAGCAGTGATGGGAATTCACCCCTCCACTTT

clone_size: NA
j_call: TRBJ1-2
d_call: NA
v_call: TRBV6-5
cdr3_aa: CASSPFSGRVYGYTF
cdr3_nt: TGTGCCAGCAGTCCCTTTAGTGGCAGGGTCTATGGCTACACCTTC

clone_size: NA
j_call: TRBJ2-5
d_call: NA
v_call: TRBV2
cdr3_aa: CASRGGHETQYF
cdr3_nt: TGTGCCAGCAGAGGGGGGCACGAGACCCAGTACTTC

clone_size: NA
j_call: TRBJ1-2
d_call: NA
v_call: TRBV19
cdr3_aa: CASRGEGAGYTF
cdr3_nt: TGTGCCAGTAGAGGGGAGGGAGCCGGCTACACCTTC

clone_size: NA
j_call: TRBJ1-2
d_call: TRBD1
v_call: TRBV5-1
cdr3_aa: CASSSNLGGAPGYTF
cdr3_nt: TGCGCCAGCAGCTCAAACCTAGGGGGCGCGCCTGGCTACACCTTC

clone_size: NA
j_call: TRBJ2-7
d_call: NA
v_call: TRBV7-6
cdr3_aa: CASSPSSYEQYF
cdr3_nt: TGTGCCAGCAGCCCGAGCTCCTACGAGCAGTACTTC

clone_size: NA
j_call: TRBJ2-2
d_call: TRBD2
v_call: TRBV29-1
cdr3_aa: CSARTSATGELFF
cdr3_nt: TGCAGCGCCCGAACTAGCGCCACCGGGGAGCTGTTTTTT

clone_size: NA
j_call: TRBJ1-2
d_call: TRBD1
v_call: TRBV6-1
cdr3_aa: CATRYRQGVEGYTF
cdr3_nt: TGTGCCACCCGTTACCGCCAGGGGGTGGAGGGCTACACCTTC

clone_size: NA
j_call: TRBJ2-1
d_call: TRBD1
v_call: TRBV5-1
cdr3_aa: CASSLTGQGLNEQFF
cdr3_nt: TGCGCCAGCAGTTTGACAGGACAGGGGCTAAATGAGCAGTTCTTC

clone_size: NA
j_call: TRBJ2-2
d_call: NA
v_call: TRBV7-2
cdr3_aa: CASSLVGGVTSGELFF
cdr3_nt: TGTGCCAGCAGCTTAGTCGGAGGGGTGACGTCGGGGGAGCTGTTTTTT

clone_size: NA
j_call: TRBJ2-7
d_call: TRBD2
v_call: TRBV10-3
cdr3_aa: CAISDRAGEAEQYF
cdr3_nt: TGTGCCATCAGTGACCGAGCGGGAGAGGCCGAGCAGTACTTC

clone_size: few
j_call: TRBJ1-2
d_call: TRBD1
v_call: TRBV9
cdr3_aa: CASSGGTGSYGYTF
cdr3_nt: TGTGCCAGCAGCGGAGGGACAGGGAGCTATGGCTACACCTTC

clone_size: NA
j_call: TRBJ1-2
d_call: NA
v_call: TRBV7-2
cdr3_aa: CASTRGLGQTYGYTF
cdr3_nt: TGTGCCAGCACCCGAGGACTCGGACAGACCTATGGCTACACCTTC

clone_size: NA
j_call: TRBJ1-5
d_call: NA
v_call: TRBV2
cdr3_aa: CASSGGRDSQPQHF
cdr3_nt: TGTGCCAGCAGTGGGGGCAGGGATAGTCAGCCCCAGCATTTT

clone_size: NA
j_call: TRBJ1-5
d_call: NA
v_call: TRBV7-2
cdr3_aa: CASKKEGGAQHF
cdr3_nt: TGTGCCAGCAAAAAAGAGGGGGGCGCACAGCATTTT

clone_size: NA
j_call: TRBJ1-1
d_call: NA
v_call: TRBV6-4
cdr3_aa: CASSATAMNTEAFF
cdr3_nt: TGTGCCAGCAGCGCGACAGCGATGAACACTGAAGCTTTCTTT

clone_size: NA
j_call: TRBJ2-7
d_call: NA
v_call: TRBV5-5
cdr3_aa: CASSDPGVLARYEQYF
cdr3_nt: TGTGCCAGCAGCGACCCAGGGGTCCTAGCTCGCTACGAGCAGTACTTC

clone_size: NA
j_call: TRBJ1-5
d_call: NA
v_call: TRBV2
cdr3_aa: CASREGNSNQPQHF
cdr3_nt: TGTGCCAGCAGGGAGGGAAATAGCAATCAGCCCCAGCATTTT

clone_size: NA
j_call: TRBJ2-5
d_call: NA
v_call: TRBV6-6
cdr3_aa: CASRSGGSETQYF
cdr3_nt: TGTGCCAGCCGTTCCGGTGGTTCAGAGACCCAGTACTTC

clone_size: NA
j_call: TRBJ1-4
d_call: TRBD1
v_call: TRBV7-8
cdr3_aa: CASSLAPGGVTNEKLFF
cdr3_nt: TGTGCCAGCAGCTTAGCCCCAGGGGGGGTGACTAATGAAAAACTGTTTTTT

clone_size: NA
j_call: TRBJ1-4
d_call: NA
v_call: TRBV18
cdr3_aa: CASSPGDRSLNEKLFF
cdr3_nt: TGTGCCAGCTCACCAGGAGACAGGAGCCTTAATGAAAAACTGTTTTTT

clone_size: NA
j_call: TRBJ2-1
d_call: TRBD2
v_call: TRBV11-2
cdr3_aa: CASNSGSSYNEQFF
cdr3_nt: TGTGCCAGCAATAGCGGGAGCTCCTACAATGAGCAGTTCTTC

clone_size: NA
j_call: TRBJ1-2
d_call: TRBD1
v_call: TRBV5-6
cdr3_aa: CASSQGGPPGYGYTF
cdr3_nt: TGTGCCAGCAGCCAGGGGGGACCCCCGGGATATGGCTACACCTTC

clone_size: NA
j_call: TRBJ2-3
d_call: TRBD2
v_call: TRBV7-2
cdr3_aa: CASSLRGTSGSSDTQYF
cdr3_nt: TGTGCCAGCAGCCTCAGAGGAACTAGCGGGAGTTCAGATACGCAGTATTTT

clone_size: NA
j_call: TRBJ1-2
d_call: TRBD1
v_call: TRBV28
cdr3_aa: CASSSSWTGGGYGYTF
cdr3_nt: TGTGCCAGCAGCTCCTCCTGGACAGGCGGGGGCTATGGCTACACCTTC

clone_size: NA
j_call: TRBJ2-7
d_call: NA
v_call: TRBV30
cdr3_aa: CAWTGNSYEQYF
cdr3_nt: TGTGCCTGGACAGGGAATTCCTACGAGCAGTACTTC

clone_size: NA
j_call: TRBJ2-3
d_call: TRBD1
v_call: TRBV5-1
cdr3_aa: CASSSTQGPTQYF
cdr3_nt: TGCGCCAGCAGCTCGACACAGGGGCCCACGCAGTATTTT

clone_size: NA
j_call: TRBJ2-3
d_call: TRBD1
v_call: TRBV5-1
cdr3_aa: CASKMGQGADTQYF
cdr3_nt: TGCGCCAGCAAAATGGGACAGGGCGCAGATACGCAGTATTTT

clone_size: NA
j_call: TRBJ2-7
d_call: NA
v_call: TRBV18
cdr3_aa: CASSPPLRSSYEQYF
cdr3_nt: TGTGCCAGCTCACCACCATTGCGGAGCTCCTACGAGCAGTACTTC

clone_size: NA
j_call: TRBJ2-7
d_call: TRBD1
v_call: TRBV9
cdr3_aa: CASSPRQGAYEQYF
cdr3_nt: TGTGCCAGCAGCCCCAGACAGGGGGCCTACGAGCAGTACTTC

clone_size: once
j_call: TRBJ1-5
d_call: NA
v_call: TRBV28
cdr3_aa: CASSSMPDHSNQPQHF
cdr3_nt: TGTGCCAGCAGTTCGATGCCGGACCATAGCAATCAGCCCCAGCATTTT

clone_size: NA
j_call: TRBJ2-3
d_call: NA
v_call: TRBV5-1
cdr3_aa: CASSLRVYRSTDTQYF
cdr3_nt: TGCGCCAGCAGCCTCCGGGTCTACCGTAGCACAGATACGCAGTATTTT

clone_size: once
j_call: TRBJ2-7
d_call: TRBD2
v_call: TRBV18
cdr3_aa: CASSPPGGGPYEQYF
cdr3_nt: TGTGCCAGCTCACCACCGGGGGGGGGACCCTACGAGCAGTACTTC

clone_size: NA
j_call: TRBJ2-6
d_call: NA
v_call: TRBV5-1
cdr3_aa: CASSWGKTNSGANVLTF
cdr3_nt: TGCGCCAGCAGCTGGGGCAAAACGAACTCTGGGGCCAACGTCCTGACTTTC

clone_size: NA
j_call: TRBJ2-7
d_call: NA
v_call: TRBV18
cdr3_aa: CASSPLIHGRSTYEQYF
cdr3_nt: TGTGCCAGCTCACCGCTTATCCACGGACGTTCGACCTACGAGCAGTACTTC

clone_size: NA
j_call: TRBJ2-5
d_call: NA
v_call: TRBV7-9
cdr3_aa: CASSPRSVVETQYF
cdr3_nt: TGTGCCAGCAGCCCCCGGTCAGTCGTAGAGACCCAGTACTTC

clone_size: NA
j_call: TRBJ1-2
d_call: NA
v_call: TRBV28
cdr3_aa: CASSSLGVYGYTF
cdr3_nt: TGTGCCAGCAGTTCCCTGGGAGTCTATGGCTACACCTTC

clone_size: once
j_call: TRBJ2-1
d_call: TRBD2
v_call: TRBV30
cdr3_aa: CAWGPGLAGGSGQFF
cdr3_nt: TGTGCCTGGGGCCCGGGACTAGCGGGAGGGAGCGGGCAGTTCTTC

clone_size: NA
j_call: TRBJ2-7
d_call: TRBD2
v_call: TRBV29-1
cdr3_aa: CSVVSFPSGAPREQYF
cdr3_nt: TGCAGCGTTGTATCCTTCCCCAGCGGGGCACCGAGGGAGCAGTACTTC

clone_size: NA
j_call: TRBJ1-5
d_call: TRBD1
v_call: TRBV6-6
cdr3_aa: CASSPGTGRIQPQHF
cdr3_nt: TGTGCCAGCAGTCCCGGGACAGGGAGGATTCAGCCCCAGCATTTT

clone_size: NA
j_call: TRBJ2-3
d_call: NA
v_call: TRBV29-1
cdr3_aa: CSVAGTPSTDTQYF
cdr3_nt: TGCAGCGTAGCCGGGACACCAAGCACAGATACGCAGTATTTT

clone_size: NA
j_call: TRBJ1-4
d_call: NA
v_call: TRBV7-9
cdr3_aa: CASSPDGTSNEKLFF
cdr3_nt: TGTGCCAGCAGTCCGGACGGGACAAGCAATGAAAAACTGTTTTTT

clone_size: NA
j_call: TRBJ1-3
d_call: NA
v_call: TRBV19
cdr3_aa: CASSRTSSGNTIYF
cdr3_nt: TGTGCCAGTAGTAGAACTTCCTCTGGAAACACCATATATTTT

clone_size: NA
j_call: TRBJ2-7
d_call: TRBD1
v_call: TRBV28
cdr3_aa: CASSSPGQGTYEQYF
cdr3_nt: TGTGCCAGCAGTTCGCCGGGACAGGGGACCTACGAGCAGTACTTC

clone_size: NA
j_call: TRBJ1-1
d_call: TRBD1
v_call: TRBV25-1
cdr3_aa: CASSVTGGTEAFF
cdr3_nt: TGTGCCAGCAGTGTGACAGGGGGCACTGAAGCTTTCTTT